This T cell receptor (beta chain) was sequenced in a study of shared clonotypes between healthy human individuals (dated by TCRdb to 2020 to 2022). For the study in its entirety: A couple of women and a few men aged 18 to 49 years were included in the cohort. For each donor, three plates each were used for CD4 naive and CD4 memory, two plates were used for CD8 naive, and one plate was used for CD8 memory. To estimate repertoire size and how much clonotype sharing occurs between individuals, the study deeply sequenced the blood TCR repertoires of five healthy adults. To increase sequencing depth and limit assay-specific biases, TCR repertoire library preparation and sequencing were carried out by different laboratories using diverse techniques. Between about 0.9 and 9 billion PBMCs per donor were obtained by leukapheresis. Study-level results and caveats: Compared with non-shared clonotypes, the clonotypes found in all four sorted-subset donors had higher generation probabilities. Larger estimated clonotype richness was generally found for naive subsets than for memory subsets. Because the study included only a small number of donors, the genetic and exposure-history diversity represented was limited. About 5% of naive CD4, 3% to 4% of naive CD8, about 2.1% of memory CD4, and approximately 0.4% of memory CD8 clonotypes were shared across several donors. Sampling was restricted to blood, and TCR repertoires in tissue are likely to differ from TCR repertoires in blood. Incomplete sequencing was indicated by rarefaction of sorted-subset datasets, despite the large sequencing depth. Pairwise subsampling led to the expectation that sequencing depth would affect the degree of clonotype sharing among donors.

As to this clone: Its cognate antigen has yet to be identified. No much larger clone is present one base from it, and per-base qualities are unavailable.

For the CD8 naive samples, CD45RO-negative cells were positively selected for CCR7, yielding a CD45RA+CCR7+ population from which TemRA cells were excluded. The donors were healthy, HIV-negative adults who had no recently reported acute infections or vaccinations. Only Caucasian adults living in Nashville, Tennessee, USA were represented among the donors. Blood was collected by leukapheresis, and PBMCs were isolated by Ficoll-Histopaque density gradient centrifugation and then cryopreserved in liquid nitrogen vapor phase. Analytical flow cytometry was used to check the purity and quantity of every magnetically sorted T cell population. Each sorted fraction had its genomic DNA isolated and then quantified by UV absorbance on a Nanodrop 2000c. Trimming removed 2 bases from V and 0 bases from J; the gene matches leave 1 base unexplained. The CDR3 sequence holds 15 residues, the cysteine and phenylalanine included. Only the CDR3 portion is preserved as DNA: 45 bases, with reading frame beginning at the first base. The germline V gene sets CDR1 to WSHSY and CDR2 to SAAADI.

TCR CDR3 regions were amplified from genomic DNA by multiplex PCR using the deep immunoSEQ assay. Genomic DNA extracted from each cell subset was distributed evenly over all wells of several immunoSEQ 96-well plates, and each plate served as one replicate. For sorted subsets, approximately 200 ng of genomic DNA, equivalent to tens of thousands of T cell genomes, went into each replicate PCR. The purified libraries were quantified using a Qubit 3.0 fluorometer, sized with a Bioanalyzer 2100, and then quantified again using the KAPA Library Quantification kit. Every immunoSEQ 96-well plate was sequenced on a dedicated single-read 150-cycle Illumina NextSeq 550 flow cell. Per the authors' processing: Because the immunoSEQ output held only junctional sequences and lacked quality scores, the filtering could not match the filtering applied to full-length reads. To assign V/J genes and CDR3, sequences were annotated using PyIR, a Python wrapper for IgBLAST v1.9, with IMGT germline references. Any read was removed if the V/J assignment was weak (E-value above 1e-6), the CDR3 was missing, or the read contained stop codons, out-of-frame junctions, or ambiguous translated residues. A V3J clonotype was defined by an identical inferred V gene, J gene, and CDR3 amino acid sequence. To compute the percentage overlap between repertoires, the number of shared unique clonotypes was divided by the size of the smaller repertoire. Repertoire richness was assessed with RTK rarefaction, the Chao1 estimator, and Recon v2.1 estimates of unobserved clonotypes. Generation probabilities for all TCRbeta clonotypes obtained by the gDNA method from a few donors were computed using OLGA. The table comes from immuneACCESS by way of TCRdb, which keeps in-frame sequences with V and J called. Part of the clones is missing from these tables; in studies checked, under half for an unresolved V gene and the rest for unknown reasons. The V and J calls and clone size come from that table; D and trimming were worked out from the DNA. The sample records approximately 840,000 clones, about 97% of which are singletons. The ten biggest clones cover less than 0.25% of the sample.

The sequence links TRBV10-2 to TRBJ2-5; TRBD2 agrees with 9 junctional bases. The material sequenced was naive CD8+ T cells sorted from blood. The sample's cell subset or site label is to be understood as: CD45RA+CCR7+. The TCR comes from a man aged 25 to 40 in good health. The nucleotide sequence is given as TGCGCCAGCAGTGAGCTAGCGGGAAACCAAGAGACCCAGTACTTC. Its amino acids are CASSELAGNQETQYF.